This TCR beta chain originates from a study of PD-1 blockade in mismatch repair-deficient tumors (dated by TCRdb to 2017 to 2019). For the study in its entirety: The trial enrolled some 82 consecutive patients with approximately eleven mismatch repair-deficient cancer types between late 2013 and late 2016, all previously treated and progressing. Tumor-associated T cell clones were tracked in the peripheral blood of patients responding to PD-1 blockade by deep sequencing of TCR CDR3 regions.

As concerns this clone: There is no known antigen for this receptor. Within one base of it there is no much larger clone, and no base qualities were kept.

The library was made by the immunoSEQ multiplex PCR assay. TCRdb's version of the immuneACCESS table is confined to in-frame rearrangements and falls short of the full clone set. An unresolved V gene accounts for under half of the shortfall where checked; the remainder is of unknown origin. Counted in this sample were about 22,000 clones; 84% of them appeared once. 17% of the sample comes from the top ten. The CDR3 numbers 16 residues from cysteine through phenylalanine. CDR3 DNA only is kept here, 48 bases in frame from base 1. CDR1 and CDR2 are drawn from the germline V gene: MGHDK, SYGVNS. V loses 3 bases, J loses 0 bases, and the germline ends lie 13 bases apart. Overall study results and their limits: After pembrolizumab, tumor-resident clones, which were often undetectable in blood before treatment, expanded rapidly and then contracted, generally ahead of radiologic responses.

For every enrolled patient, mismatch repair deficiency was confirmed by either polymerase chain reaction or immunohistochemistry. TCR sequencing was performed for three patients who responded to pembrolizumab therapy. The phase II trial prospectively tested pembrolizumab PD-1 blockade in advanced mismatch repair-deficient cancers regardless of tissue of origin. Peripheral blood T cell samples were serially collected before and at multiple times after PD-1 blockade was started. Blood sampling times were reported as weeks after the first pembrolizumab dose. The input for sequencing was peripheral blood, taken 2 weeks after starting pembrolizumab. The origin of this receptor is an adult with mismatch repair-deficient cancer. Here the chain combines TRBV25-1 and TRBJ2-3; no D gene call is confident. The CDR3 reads CASSDWELSSTDTQYF. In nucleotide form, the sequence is TGTGCCAGCAGTGATTGGGAATTAAGTAGCACAGATACGCAGTATTTT.